The 13 T cell receptor beta chains reported below all come from one sample, sequenced in a study of T cell responses to AZD1222 COVID-19 vaccine. The data were produced by immunoSEQ multiplex PCR, yet TCRdb's version contains in-frame clones alone and is incomplete. The sample has more than 140,000 clones, around 90% seen once. The sample here was peripheral blood, taken on day 0 of AZD1222 vaccination. The source of these receptors is an adult in good health.

This chain uses TRBV10-1 with TRBJ1-1; D unresolved. Trimming pared 2 bases from V and 4 bases from J, leaving 17 bases between. The germline CDR1 and CDR2 sequences are WNHNN and SYGVQD (reference sequence). This CDR3 contains 16 residues. The CDR3 region is CASSEPLAGCVTEAFF. The CDR3 bases are TGCGCCAGCAGTGAGCCACTAGCGGGTTGTGTCACTGAAGCTTTCTTT.

This sequence joins TRBV6-2 or TRBV6-3 and TRBJ2-7; a weak D match, TRBD1 (5 bases). Germline CDR1 reads MNHEY; CDR2 reads SVGEGT. This CDR3 comprises 15 residues. Trimming shortened V by 3 bases and J by 0 bases, and 12 bases separated the two germline ends. The CDR3 loop reads CASSYRGRNSYEQYF. CDR3 bases: TGTGCCAGCAGTTATAGGGGCAGAAACTCCTACGAGCAGTACTTC.

This clone was seen once. This chain joins TRBV2 and TRBJ1-6; possibly TRBD1 for D (6 bases). V was clipped by 7 bases and J by 5 bases, with 9 bases between them. CDR1 is SNHLY and CDR2 is FYNNEI in the germline V gene. The CDR3 spans 13 residues. CDR3 sequence reads: CASNNRDNSPLHF. The CDR3, as DNA: TGTGCCAGCAATAACAGGGATAATTCACCCCTCCACTTT.

This rearrangement joins TRBV11-3 to TRBJ1-5, with 11 bases fitting TRBD1. This CDR3 spans 17 amino acids. Germline CDR1 and CDR2: SGHNT and YENEEA. The V segment lost 2 bases and the J segment 1 base; nucleotides outside the gene matches: 4. CDR3 coding DNA: TGTGCCAGCAGCTTACCGGACAGGGGGCACAGCAATCAGCCCCAGCATTTT. Translated, it gives CASSLPDRGHSNQPQHF.

Many counts were recorded for this clone. This sequence joins TRBV3-1 (or the pseudogene TRBV3-2) and TRBJ2-7; TRBD1 matches at 9 bases. This CDR3 comprises 17 residues. V was clipped by 3 bases and J by 3 bases; unmatched bases: 12. Per the germline V gene, CDR1 is LGHDT and CDR2 is YNNKEL (reference sequence). The CDR3 coding sequence is TGTGCCAGCAGCCAGAGGAGTTGGGACAGGGTATACTACGAGCAGTACTTC. Protein sequence: CASSQRSWDRVYYEQYF.

This chain connects TRBV7-9 to TRBJ1-3, with a weak D call TRBD1 (5 bases). The CDR3 extends over 14 amino acids. Per germline, CDR1 SEHNR and CDR2 FQNEAQ (reference sequence). Trimming removed 8 bases from V and 2 bases from J, with 13 bases in between. CDR3 coding DNA: TGTGCCAGCCTCATTCGAGGGGCTGGAAACACCATATATTTT. Translation: CASLIRGAGNTIYF.

J is TRBJ1-5 and V is TRBV6-5; the D is unclear. Looked up from germline, CDR1 is MNHEY and CDR2 is SVGAGI. The CDR3 has 12 amino acids. Trimming removed 7 bases at V and 0 bases at J, with 4 bases between. The CDR3 sequence: CASKVSNQPQHF. The CDR3 region has the DNA TGTGCCAGCAAGGTTAGCAATCAGCCCCAGCATTTT.

V gene TRBV27 combines with J gene TRBJ2-7; D is uncertain. Germline V gene sequence: CDR1 MNHEY, CDR2 SMNVEV (reference sequence). Trimming removed 5 bases at V and 2 bases at J, with 4 bases between. The CDR3 sequence is 11 residues long. DNA for the CDR3: TGTGCCAGCAGTATTACCTACGAGCAGTACTTC. This gives the protein CASSITYEQYF.

The sample holds one count of this clone. J is TRBJ2-7 and V is TRBV6-1; D perhaps matches TRBD1 (6 bases). The CDR3 runs 13 residues. V was trimmed by 1 base and J by 7 bases, leaving 11 bases between them. From germline, CDR1 is MNHNS and CDR2 SASEGT. In DNA form, the CDR3 reads TGTGCCAGCAGTGAAGGGGGGCCCTTTGAGCAGTACTTC. Its protein is CASSEGGPFEQYF.

V gene TRBV5-1 combines with J gene TRBJ2-3; possible D gene TRBD2, 6 bases. Per the germline V gene, CDR1 is SGHRS and CDR2 is YFSETQ. V was shortened by 0 bases and J by 1 base, with 15 bases between the two germline ends. This CDR3 region has 17 residues. CDR3 residues: CASSLAWGVEGTDTQYF. As DNA, the CDR3 is TGCGCCAGCAGCTTGGCCTGGGGGGTTGAAGGCACAGATACGCAGTATTTT.

This clone has a handful of counts. The CDR3 nucleotides are TGCAGCGTTGCGTGGGGGTTGCAAGAGACCCAGTACTTC. Encoded protein: CSVAWGLQETQYF. The rearrangement joins TRBV29-1 to TRBJ2-5, with D possibly called TRBD1 or TRBD2 (5 bases each). Germline CDR1 SQVTM, CDR2 ANQGSEA. The CDR3 has 13 amino acids. V gave up 4 bases and J gave up 2 bases, with 11 bases separating them.

The V call is TRBV6-5, the J call TRBJ2-7; 9 nucleotides line up with TRBD2. V gave up 4 bases and J gave up 6 bases; unmatched junction bases: 4. This CDR3 is 13 amino acids long. CDR1 is MNHEY and CDR2 is SVGAGI in the germline V gene. The CDR3, as DNA: TGTGCCAGCAGTTGGGGCGGGGGGGGCGAGCAGTACTTC. This codes for CASSWGGGGEQYF.

The rearrangement joins TRBV27 to TRBJ2-2; possibly TRBD2 for D (6 bases). This CDR3 spans 15 amino acids. Germline values: CDR1 MNHEY, CDR2 SMNVEV (reference sequence). Trimming took 2 bases from V and 0 from J, leaving 7 bases between them. The CDR3 nucleotides read TGTGCCAGCAGTTTACAGCGGGCGAACACCGGGGAGCTGTTTTTT. Protein sequence: CASSLQRANTGELFF.